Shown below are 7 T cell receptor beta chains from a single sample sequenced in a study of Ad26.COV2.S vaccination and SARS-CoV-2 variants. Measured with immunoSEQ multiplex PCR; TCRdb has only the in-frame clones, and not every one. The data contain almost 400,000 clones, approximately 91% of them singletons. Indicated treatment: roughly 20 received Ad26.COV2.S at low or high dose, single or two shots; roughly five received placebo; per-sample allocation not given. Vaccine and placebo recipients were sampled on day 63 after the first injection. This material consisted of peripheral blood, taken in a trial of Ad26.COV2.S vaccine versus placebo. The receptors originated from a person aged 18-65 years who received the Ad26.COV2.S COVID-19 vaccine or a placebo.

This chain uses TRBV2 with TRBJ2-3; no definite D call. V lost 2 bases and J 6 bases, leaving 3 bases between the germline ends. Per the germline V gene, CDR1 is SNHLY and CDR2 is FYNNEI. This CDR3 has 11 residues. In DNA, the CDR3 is TGTGCCAGCAGTGAAAGGGATACGCAGTATTTT. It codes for CASSERDTQYF.

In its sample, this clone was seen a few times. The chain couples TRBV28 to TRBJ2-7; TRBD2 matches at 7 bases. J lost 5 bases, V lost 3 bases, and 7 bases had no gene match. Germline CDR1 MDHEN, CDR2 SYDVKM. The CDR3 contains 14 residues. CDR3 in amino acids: CASSLGGGAHEQYF. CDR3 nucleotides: TGTGCCAGCAGTTTGGGGGGAGGGGCCCACGAGCAGTACTTC.

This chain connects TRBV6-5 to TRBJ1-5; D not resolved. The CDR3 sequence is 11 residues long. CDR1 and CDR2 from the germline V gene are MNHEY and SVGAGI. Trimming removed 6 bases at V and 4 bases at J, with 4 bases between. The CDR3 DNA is TGTGCCAGCAGCGGAAATCAGCCCCAGCATTTT. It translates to CASSGNQPQHF.

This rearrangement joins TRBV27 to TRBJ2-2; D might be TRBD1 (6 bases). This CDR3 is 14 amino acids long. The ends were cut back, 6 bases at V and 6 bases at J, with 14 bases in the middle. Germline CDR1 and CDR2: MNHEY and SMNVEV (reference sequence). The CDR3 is CASSRQVLAGELFF. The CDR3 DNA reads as TGTGCCAGCAGCCGACAGGTGCTGGCCGGGGAGCTGTTTTTT.

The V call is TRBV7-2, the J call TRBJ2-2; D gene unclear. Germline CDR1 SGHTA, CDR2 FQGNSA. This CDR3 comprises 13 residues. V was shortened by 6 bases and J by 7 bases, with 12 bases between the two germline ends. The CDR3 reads CASSPTTIGELFF. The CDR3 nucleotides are TGTGCCAGCAGTCCAACTACGATCGGGGAGCTGTTTTTT.

CDR3 nucleotides: TGTGCCAGCAGCCAATTTCAAACATCAGACATTCAGTACTTC. Translation gives CASSQFQTSDIQYF. V gene TRBV3-1 (or the pseudogene TRBV3-2) combines with J gene TRBJ2-4; D gene ambiguous. The V gene's germline CDR1 is LGHDT and CDR2 YNNKEL (reference sequence). The CDR3 spans 14 residues. V lost 2 bases to trimming and J lost 8 bases, with 13 bases between them.

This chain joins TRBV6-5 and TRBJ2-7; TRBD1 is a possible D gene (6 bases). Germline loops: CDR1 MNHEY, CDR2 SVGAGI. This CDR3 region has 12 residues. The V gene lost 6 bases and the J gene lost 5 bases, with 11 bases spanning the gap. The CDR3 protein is CASRTDSDEQYF. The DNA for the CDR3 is TGTGCCAGCAGGACGGACAGCGACGAGCAGTACTTC.